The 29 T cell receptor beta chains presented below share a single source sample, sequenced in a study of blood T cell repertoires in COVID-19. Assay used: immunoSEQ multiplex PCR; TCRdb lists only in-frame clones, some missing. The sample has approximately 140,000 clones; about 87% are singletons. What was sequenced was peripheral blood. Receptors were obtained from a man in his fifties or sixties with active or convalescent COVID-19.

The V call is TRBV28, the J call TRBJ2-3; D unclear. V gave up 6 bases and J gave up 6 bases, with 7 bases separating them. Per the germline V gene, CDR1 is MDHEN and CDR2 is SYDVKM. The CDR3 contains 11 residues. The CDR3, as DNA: TGTGCCAGCAGCCGCCGGGATACGCAGTATTTT. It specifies CASSRRDTQYF.

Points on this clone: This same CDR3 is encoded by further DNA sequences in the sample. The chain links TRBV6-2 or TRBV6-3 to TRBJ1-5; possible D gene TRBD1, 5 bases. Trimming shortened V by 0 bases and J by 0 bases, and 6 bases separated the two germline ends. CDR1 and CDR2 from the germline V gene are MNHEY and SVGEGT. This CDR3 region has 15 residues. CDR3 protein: CASSYSGGSNQPQHF. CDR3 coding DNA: TGTGCCAGCAGTTACTCCGGGGGTAGCAATCAGCCCCAGCATTTT.

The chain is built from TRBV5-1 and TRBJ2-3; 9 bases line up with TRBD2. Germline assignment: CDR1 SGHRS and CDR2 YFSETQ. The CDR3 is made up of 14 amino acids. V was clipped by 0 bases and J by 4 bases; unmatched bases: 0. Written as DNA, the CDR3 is TGCGCCAGCAGCTTGGGACTAGCGGCAGATACGCAGTATTTT. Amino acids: CASSLGLAADTQYF.

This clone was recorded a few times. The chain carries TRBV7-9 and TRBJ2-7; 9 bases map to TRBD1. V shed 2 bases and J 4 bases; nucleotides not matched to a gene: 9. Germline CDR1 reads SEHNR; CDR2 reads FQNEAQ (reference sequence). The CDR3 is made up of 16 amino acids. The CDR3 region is CASSLRDRDRDYEQYF. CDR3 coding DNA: TGTGCCAGCAGCTTACGGGACCGGGACAGGGATTACGAGCAGTACTTC.

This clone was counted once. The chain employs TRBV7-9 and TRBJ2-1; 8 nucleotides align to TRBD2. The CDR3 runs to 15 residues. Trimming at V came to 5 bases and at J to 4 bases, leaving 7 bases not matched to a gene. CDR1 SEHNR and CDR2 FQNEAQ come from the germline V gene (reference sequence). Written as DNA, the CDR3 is TGTGCCAGCAGCCTATCGGGCGGGAGGTACAATGAGCAGTTCTTC. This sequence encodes CASSLSGGRYNEQFF. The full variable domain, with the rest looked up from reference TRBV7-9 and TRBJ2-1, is DTGVSQNPRHKITKRGQNVTFRCDPISEHNRLYWYRQTLGQGPEFLTYFQNEAQLEKSRLLSDRFSAERPKGSFSTLEIQRTEQGDSAMYLCASSLSGGRYNEQFFGPGTRLTVL.

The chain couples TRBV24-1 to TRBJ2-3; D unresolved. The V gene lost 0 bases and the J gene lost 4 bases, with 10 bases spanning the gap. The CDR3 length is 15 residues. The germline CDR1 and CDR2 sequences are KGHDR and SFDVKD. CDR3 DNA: TGTGCCACCAGTGATTTGGATAGTGCTTCAGATACGCAGTATTTT. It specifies CATSDLDSASDTQYF.

DNA of the CDR3: TGTGCCAGCAGCCCCCTTGTTGGCCGGGTGGGCACCGGGGAGCTGTTTTTT. It codes for CASSPLVGRVGTGELFF. V and J are TRBV14 and TRBJ2-2; no definite D call. CDR1 and CDR2 (germline): SGHDN, FVKESK. The V and J ends lost 4 bases and 4 bases respectively, with 19 bases between them. This CDR3 has 17 amino acids.

The CDR3 reads CASSASGSREQYF. CDR3 in DNA: TGTGCCAGCAGCGCTTCAGGGTCTCGGGAGCAGTACTTC. The V call is TRBV6-5, the J call TRBJ2-7, with a possible D match to TRBD1 (5 bases). V lost 6 bases, J lost 7 bases, and 16 bases lay in between. The CDR3 sequence is 13 residues long. Germline V gives CDR1 MNHEY, CDR2 SVGAGI.

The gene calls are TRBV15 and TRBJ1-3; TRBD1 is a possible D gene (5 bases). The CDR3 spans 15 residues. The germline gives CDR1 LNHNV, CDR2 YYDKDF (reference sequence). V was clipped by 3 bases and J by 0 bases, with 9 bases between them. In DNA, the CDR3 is TGTGCCACCAGCAGGACGGGACTCTCTGGAAACACCATATATTTT. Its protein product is CATSRTGLSGNTIYF.

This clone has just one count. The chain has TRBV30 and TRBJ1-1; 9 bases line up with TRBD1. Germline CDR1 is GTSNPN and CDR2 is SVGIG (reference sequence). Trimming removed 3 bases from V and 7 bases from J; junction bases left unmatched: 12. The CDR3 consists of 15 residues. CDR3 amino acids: CAWRIPGTGFGEAFF. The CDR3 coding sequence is TGTGCCTGGAGAATTCCCGGGACAGGGTTTGGTGAAGCTTTCTTT. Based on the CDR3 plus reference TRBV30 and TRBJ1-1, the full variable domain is SQTIHQWPATLVQPVGSPLSLECTVEGTSNPNLYWYRQAAGRGLQLLFYSVGIGQISSEVPQNLSASRPQDRQFILSSKKLLLSDSGFYLCAWRIPGTGFGEAFFGQGTRLTVV.

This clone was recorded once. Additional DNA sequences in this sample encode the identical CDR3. The DNA for the CDR3 is TGTGCCAGCAGTTCAGTCTACGAGCAGTACTTC. The encoded protein is CASSSVYEQYF. The chain has TRBV28 and TRBJ2-7; D gene unclear. Trimming removed 4 bases from V and 3 bases from J, with 4 bases in between. The CDR3 is 11 amino acids. Germline V gene lookup returns CDR1 MDHEN and CDR2 SYDVKM.

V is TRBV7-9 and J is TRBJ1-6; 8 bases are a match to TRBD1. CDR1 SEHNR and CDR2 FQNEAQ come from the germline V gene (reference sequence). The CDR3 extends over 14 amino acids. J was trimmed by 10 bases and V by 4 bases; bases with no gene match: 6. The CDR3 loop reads CASSSQGDGSPLHF. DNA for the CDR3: TGTGCCAGCAGCTCACAGGGGGACGGCTCACCCCTCCACTTT.

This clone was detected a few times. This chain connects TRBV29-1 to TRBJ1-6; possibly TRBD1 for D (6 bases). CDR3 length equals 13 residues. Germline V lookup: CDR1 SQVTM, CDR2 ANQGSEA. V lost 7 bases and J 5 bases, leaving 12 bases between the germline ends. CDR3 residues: CSARRTDNSPLHF. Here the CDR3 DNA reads TGCAGCGCCCGACGGACAGATAATTCACCCCTCCACTTT.

CDR3 amino acids: CSVEVGGTGGTGELFF. Here the CDR3 DNA reads TGCAGCGTTGAAGTAGGCGGGACAGGGGGAACCGGGGAGCTGTTTTTT. The chain recombines TRBV29-1 with TRBJ2-2, with 11 bases matching TRBD1. V shed 1 base and J 5 bases; nucleotides not matched to a gene: 6. The CDR3 runs to 16 residues. Per the germline V gene, CDR1 is SQVTM and CDR2 is ANQGSEA.

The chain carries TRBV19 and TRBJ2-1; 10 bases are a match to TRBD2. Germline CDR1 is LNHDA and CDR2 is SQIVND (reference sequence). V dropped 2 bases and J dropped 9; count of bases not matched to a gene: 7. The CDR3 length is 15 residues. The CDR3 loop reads CASSIRAGGPVEQFF. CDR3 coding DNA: TGTGCCAGTAGTATAAGAGCGGGAGGGCCGGTTGAGCAGTTCTTC. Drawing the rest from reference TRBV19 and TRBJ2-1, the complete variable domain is DGGITQSPKYLFRKEGQNVTLSCEQNLNHDAMYWYRQDPGQGLRLIYYSQIVNDFQKGDIAEGYSVSREKKESFPLTVTSAQKNPTAFYLCASSIRAGGPVEQFFGPGTRLTVL.

Here the CDR3 reads CASSRGGRPGNEQFF. CDR3 sequence (DNA): TGTGCCAGCAGCCGCGGCGGTCGGCCCGGAAATGAGCAGTTCTTC. This chain connects TRBV6-5 to TRBJ2-1, with unresolved D. The length of the CDR3 is 15 residues. The germline V and J ends were trimmed by 6 bases and 7 bases, with 19 bases remaining between them. Germline CDR1 and CDR2: MNHEY and SVGAGI.

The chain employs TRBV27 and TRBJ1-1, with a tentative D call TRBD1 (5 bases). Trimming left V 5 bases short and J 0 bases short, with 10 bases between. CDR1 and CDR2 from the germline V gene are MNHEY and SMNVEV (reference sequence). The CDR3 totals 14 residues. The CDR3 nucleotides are TGTGCCAGCAGTCCGACAGATTTGAACACTGAAGCTTTCTTT. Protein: CASSPTDLNTEAFF.

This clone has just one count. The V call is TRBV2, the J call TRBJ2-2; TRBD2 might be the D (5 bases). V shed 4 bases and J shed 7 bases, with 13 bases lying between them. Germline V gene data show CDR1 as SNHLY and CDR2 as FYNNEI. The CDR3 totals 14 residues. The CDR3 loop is CASSAQRDIGELFF. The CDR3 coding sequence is TGTGCCAGCAGTGCACAACGGGATATCGGGGAGCTGTTTTTT.

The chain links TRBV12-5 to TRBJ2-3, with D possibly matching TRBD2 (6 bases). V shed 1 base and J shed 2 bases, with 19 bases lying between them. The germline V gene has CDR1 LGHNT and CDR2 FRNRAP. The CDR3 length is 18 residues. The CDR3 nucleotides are TGTGCTAGTGGTTTGGCCTGGGGCGTGGGCGGGGACACAGATACGCAGTATTTT. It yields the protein CASGLAWGVGGDTDTQYF.

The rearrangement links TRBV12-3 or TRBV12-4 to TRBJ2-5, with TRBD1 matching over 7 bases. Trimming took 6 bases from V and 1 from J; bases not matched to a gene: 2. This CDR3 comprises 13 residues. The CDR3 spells CASSNRGQETQYF. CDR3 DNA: TGTGCCAGCAGCAACAGGGGCCAAGAGACCCAGTACTTC.

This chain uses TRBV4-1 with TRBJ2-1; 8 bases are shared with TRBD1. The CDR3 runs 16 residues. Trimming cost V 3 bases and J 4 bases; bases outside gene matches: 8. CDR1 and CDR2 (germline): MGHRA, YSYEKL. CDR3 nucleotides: TGCGCCAGCAGCCAGTTGGACAGGGACCCTTACAATGAGCAGTTCTTC. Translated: CASSQLDRDPYNEQFF.

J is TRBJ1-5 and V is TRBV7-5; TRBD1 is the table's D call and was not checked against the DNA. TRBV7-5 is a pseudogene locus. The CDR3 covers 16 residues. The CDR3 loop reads CARSEPGTGDQSAQHF. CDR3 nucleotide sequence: TGTGCCAGAAGCGAACCCGGGACAGGGGATCAATCAGCCCAGCATTTT.

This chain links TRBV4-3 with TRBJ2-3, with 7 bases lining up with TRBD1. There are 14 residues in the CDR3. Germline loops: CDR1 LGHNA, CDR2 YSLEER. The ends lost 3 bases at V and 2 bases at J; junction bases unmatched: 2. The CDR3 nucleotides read TGCGCCAGCAGCCAGGGACAGAACACAGATACGCAGTATTTT. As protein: CASSQGQNTDTQYF.

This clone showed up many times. The CDR3 is CAWSRGRTSTEQYF. As DNA, the CDR3 is TGTGCCTGGAGTCGAGGGAGGACTAGCACCGAGCAGTACTTC. V and J are TRBV30 and TRBJ2-7; 8 positions agree with TRBD2. This CDR3 spans 14 amino acids. Germline V CDR1 and CDR2: GTSNPN, SVGIG (reference sequence). The V gene end was trimmed by 2 bases and the J gene end by 6 bases; junction bases not matched to a gene: 9.

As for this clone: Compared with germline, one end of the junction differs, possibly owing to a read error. CDR3 sequence (DNA): TGTGCCAGCAGTCTCGGGACAGGCACTCAAGCTTTCTTT. Translation gives CASSLGTGTQAFF. The rearrangement joins TRBV27 to TRBJ1-1; 8 nucleotides line up with TRBD1. From germline, CDR1 is MNHEY and CDR2 SMNVEV (reference sequence). This CDR3 has 13 residues.

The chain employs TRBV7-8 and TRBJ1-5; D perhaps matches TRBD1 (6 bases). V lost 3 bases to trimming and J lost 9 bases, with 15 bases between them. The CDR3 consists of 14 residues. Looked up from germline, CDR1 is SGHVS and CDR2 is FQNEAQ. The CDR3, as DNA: TGTGCCAGCAGCTTGGACAGTCTCGGGGTGCCCCAGCATTTT. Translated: CASSLDSLGVPQHF.

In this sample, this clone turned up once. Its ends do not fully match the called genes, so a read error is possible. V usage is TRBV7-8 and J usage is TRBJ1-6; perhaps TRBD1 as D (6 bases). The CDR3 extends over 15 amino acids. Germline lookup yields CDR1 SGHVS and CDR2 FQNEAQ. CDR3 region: CAGSFRDKGNSPLHF. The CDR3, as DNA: TGTGCCGGCAGCTTCCGGGACAAGGGTAATTCACCCCTCCACTTT.

The CDR3 DNA is TGTGCCAGCAGGCCCGGACCAACAGGCACTGAAGCTTTCTTT. This sequence encodes CASRPGPTGTEAFF. The chain joins TRBV28 to TRBJ1-1; perhaps TRBD1 as D (5 bases). V was cut by 6 bases and J by 4 bases, with 15 bases left in between. The CDR3 extends over 14 amino acids. Looked up from germline, CDR1 is MDHEN and CDR2 is SYDVKM.

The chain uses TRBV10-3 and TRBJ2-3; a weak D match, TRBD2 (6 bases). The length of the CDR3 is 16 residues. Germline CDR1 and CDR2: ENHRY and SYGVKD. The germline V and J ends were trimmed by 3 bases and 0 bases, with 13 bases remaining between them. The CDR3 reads CAISDHGSGSTDTQYF. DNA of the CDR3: TGTGCCATCAGTGACCACGGGAGCGGGAGCACAGATACGCAGTATTTT.